Below are 8 T cell receptor beta chains sequenced from a single sample in a study of T-cell reconstitution after alpha-beta-depleted transplantation in children. As it was prepared, the TCRbeta library received unique molecular identifiers. TCRdb ran MiXCR on the PCR reads and lists one entry per CDR3 protein. The sample lists some 300,000 distinct CDR3 sequences, 10% to 13% occurring once. Source: PBMCs from the stem cell graft donor, taken from the stem cell graft. These receptor sequences come from a human donor who donated a stem cell graft to a child with acute lymphoblastic leukemia.

The rearrangement uses TRBV29-1 and TRBJ2-1, with D possibly being TRBD1 (6 bases). The CDR3 is 14 residues long. The germline gives CDR1 SQVTM, CDR2 ANQGSEA. V was pared by 1 base and J by 7 bases, with 14 bases between. The chain's CDR3 is CSVEVGGRGNEQFF. CDR3 coding DNA: TGCAGCGTTGAAGTAGGGGGACGAGGAAATGAGCAGTTCTTC.

V usage is TRBV20-1 and J usage is TRBJ1-5; a weak D match, TRBD1 (5 bases). This CDR3 contains 12 residues. Germline V gives CDR1 DFQATT, CDR2 SNEGSKA (reference sequence). The CDR3 region has the DNA TGCAGCACCATGGGGGGGGATCAGCCCCAGCATTTT. The encoded protein is CSTMGGDQPQHF.

This clonotype was found a few times. The chain employs TRBV24-1 and TRBJ1-5, with D possibly being TRBD1 (6 bases). V was clipped by 4 bases and J by 3 bases, with 9 bases between them. Germline V gene data show CDR1 as KGHDR and CDR2 as SFDVKD. The CDR3 sequence is 14 residues long. The CDR3 here is CATSEGHSNQPQHF. The CDR3 DNA reads TGTGCCACCAGTGAGGGACACTCCAATCAGCCCCAGCATTTT.

This clonotype showed up just a few times. This chain links TRBV7-2 with TRBJ2-7; D uncertain. Germline CDR1 is SGHTA and CDR2 is FQGNSA. Trimming took 6 bases from V and 4 from J, leaving 10 bases between them. The CDR3 has 12 amino acids. The CDR3 DNA sequence: TGTGCCAGCAGGGGTGGACCATACGAGCAGTACTTC. It codes for CASRGGPYEQYF.

As to this clonotype: One base away lies a much larger clone, so this may be a sequencing read error. The V and J genes are TRBV7-2 and TRBJ2-1; D perhaps matches TRBD2 (7 bases). CDR1 and CDR2 from the germline V gene are SGHTA and FQGNSA. Trimming removed 2 bases from V and 7 bases from J, with 21 bases in between. There are 17 residues in the CDR3. The CDR3 DNA reads TGTGCCAGCAGCTTAATGGGGGGAGGGGGTCGGGGGAATGAGCAGTTCTTC. It is translated as CASSLMGGGGRGNEQFF. The whole variable domain, remainder taken from reference TRBV7-2 and TRBJ2-1, is GAGVSQSPSNKVTEKGKDVELRCDPISGHTALYWYRQSLGQGLEFLIYFQGNSAPDKSGLPSDRFSAERTGGSVSTLTIQRTQQEDSAVYLCASSLMGGGGRGNEQFFGPGTRLTVL.

This clonotype has at least ten counts. The chain recombines TRBV15 with TRBJ2-1; no definite D call. Germline assignment: CDR1 LNHNV and CDR2 YYDKDF (reference sequence). Trimming pared 0 bases from V and 4 bases from J, leaving 16 bases between. The CDR3 has 17 residues. CDR3 residues: CATSREKGSKLYNEQFF. For the CDR3, the DNA is TGTGCCACCAGCAGAGAAAAAGGATCCAAACTATACAATGAGCAGTTCTTC.

This clonotype was counted many times. The genes are TRBV29-1 and TRBJ2-2; TRBD2 matches 7 bases. The germline V gene has CDR1 SQVTM and CDR2 ANQGSEA. After removal of 5 bases from V and 2 bases from J, the junction contained 8 bases not matched to a gene. This CDR3 is built from 15 residues. CDR3 coding DNA: TGCAGCGTTAAATGGGCGGGAGTTAACACCGGGGAGCTGTTTTTT. Its protein is CSVKWAGVNTGELFF.

This clonotype occurred many times. The V gene is TRBV9, the J gene TRBJ2-3; D gene ambiguous. The V and J ends lost 4 bases and 10 bases respectively, with 25 bases between them. CDR1 is SGDLS and CDR2 is YYNGEE in the germline V gene. This CDR3 region has 16 residues. CDR3 sequence: CASSPYSNPVLDAQYF. DNA of the CDR3: TGTGCCAGCAGCCCGTACAGCAACCCAGTATTGGATGCGCAGTATTTT.